One sample yielded the 20 T cell receptor beta chains listed below, sequenced in a study of long-term antiretroviral therapy in people with HIV. Researchers ran immunoSEQ v3.0 at survey level. Here immunoSEQ multiplex PCR was the method, and the copy in TCRdb shows in-frame clones only, minus some. The sample has 25,000 to 30,000 clones, about 85% seen once. The sample here was unsorted PBMCs, taken more than 2.6 years after starting antiretroviral therapy. The receptors were sampled from a man aged 35-49 years with HIV.

Comments on this clone: One end of the junction is discordant with germline, which a read error may explain. The genes are TRBV10-3 and TRBJ1-2; 10 nucleotides line up with TRBD1. The CDR3 is 15 residues long. The germline V gene encodes CDR1 ENHRY and CDR2 SYGVKD. DNA for the CDR3: TGTGCCATCAGTGAAGGGGGGACAGGGGTCCCTAACTACAGGTTC. Translated: CAISEGGTGVPNYRF.

The V call is TRBV7-9, the J call TRBJ2-7, with TRBD1 matching 10 bases. The CDR3 extends over 16 amino acids. The V gene end was trimmed by 4 bases and the J gene end by 5 bases; junction bases not matched to a gene: 11. Germline V gives CDR1 SEHNR, CDR2 FQNEAQ (reference sequence). This CDR3 is CASSSGRQGADDEQYF. The DNA for the CDR3 is TGTGCCAGCAGCTCCGGAAGACAGGGGGCGGACGACGAGCAGTACTTC.

As DNA, the CDR3 is TGTGCCAGCAGCTTAACTTACTACGAGCAGTACTTC. Translating it yields CASSLTYYEQYF. The gene calls are TRBV7-2 and TRBJ2-7; no clear D. CDR1 is SGHTA and CDR2 is FQGNSA in the germline V gene. The CDR3 has 12 residues. The V end lost 2 bases, the J end lost 3 bases, and 5 bases lay between the germline ends.

V is TRBV25-1 and J is TRBJ2-7; D gene unclear. The CDR3 spans 11 residues. CDR1 and CDR2 (germline): MGHDK, SYGVNS. V was pared by 4 bases and J by 3 bases, with 4 bases between. The CDR3: CASSGGYEQYF. CDR3 DNA: TGTGCCAGCAGTGGCGGCTACGAGCAGTACTTC.

V and J are TRBV27 and TRBJ2-2, with TRBD2 identical over 10 bases. Germline lookup yields CDR1 MNHEY and CDR2 SMNVEV (reference sequence). This CDR3 is built from 15 residues. J gave up 7 bases and V 2 bases, and 4 bases lay outside the gene matches. CDR3 bases: TGTGCCAGCAGTTTACTAGCGGGAGTTATCGGGGAGCTGTTTTTT. Translated, it gives CASSLLAGVIGELFF.

V and J are TRBV7-2 and TRBJ1-2; possibly TRBD1 for D (5 bases). Germline loops: CDR1 SGHTA, CDR2 FQGNSA. This CDR3 comprises 15 residues. Trimming pared 5 bases from V and 0 bases from J, leaving 13 bases between. As DNA, the CDR3 is TGTGCCAGCAGCCCAGGGAGTTCCTCTAACTATGGCTACACCTTC. Amino acid sequence: CASSPGSSSNYGYTF.

The chain carries TRBV6-5 and TRBJ1-5; D uncertain. The CDR3 covers 15 residues. V was clipped by 6 bases and J by 0 bases, with 12 bases between them. Looked up from germline, CDR1 is MNHEY and CDR2 is SVGAGI. The CDR3 is CASRQQRNSNQPQHF. The CDR3 bases are TGTGCCAGCAGACAACAGAGAAATAGCAATCAGCCCCAGCATTTT.

The rearrangement links TRBV27 to TRBJ2-5; 9 bases are shared with TRBD1. V was pared by 5 bases and J by 2 bases, with 6 bases of the junction left unmatched. The CDR3 runs to 15 residues. Germline assignment: CDR1 MNHEY and CDR2 SMNVEV (reference sequence). DNA for the CDR3: TGTGCCAGCAGTGCCGGGACAGGGCCTCAAGAGACCCAGTACTTC. This translates into CASSAGTGPQETQYF.

V usage is TRBV11-2 and J usage is TRBJ1-2, with 8 bases matching TRBD1. Germline loops: CDR1 SGHAT, CDR2 FQNNGV. Losses at the gene ends were 1 base for V and 4 bases for J; bases not matched to a gene: 14. This CDR3 has 18 amino acids. The CDR3 DNA is TGTGCCAGCAGCTTAGCTCCTTACACCCGGACAGGGCTCTATGGCTACACCTTC. Protein sequence: CASSLAPYTRTGLYGYTF.

The chain is built from TRBV6-5 and TRBJ2-7; 7 bases align to TRBD1. The CDR3 has 12 amino acids. CDR1 is MNHEY and CDR2 is SVGAGI in the germline V gene. Trimming at V came to 4 bases and at J to 6 bases, leaving 3 bases not matched to a gene. The CDR3 nucleotides read TGTGCCAGCAGTTCGACAGGGTTCGAGCAGTACTTC. Translating it yields CASSSTGFEQYF.

The rearrangement uses TRBV10-2 and TRBJ2-1; 11 nucleotides agree with TRBD2. The germline V gene encodes CDR1 WSHSY and CDR2 SAAADI. The CDR3 runs to 16 residues. The junction had 6 bases not matched to a gene; V was cut back by 2 bases and J by 6 bases. The CDR3 loop is CASSESFSGGANEQFF. The CDR3 DNA follows: TGCGCCAGCAGTGAGAGCTTTAGCGGGGGGGCCAATGAGCAGTTCTTC.

V gene TRBV18 combines with J gene TRBJ2-6; D not resolved. Trimming removed 0 bases at V and 3 bases at J, with 15 bases between. This CDR3 region has 18 residues. Per the germline V gene, CDR1 is KGHSH and CDR2 is LQKENI. The CDR3 coding sequence is TGTGCCAGCTCACCACCGGTGCTTGGAGCAGTTGGGGCCAACGTCCTGACTTTC. Protein product: CASSPPVLGAVGANVLTF.

The chain has TRBV7-8 and TRBJ2-7; 8 bases fit TRBD1. The trim removed 5 bases at V and 2 bases at J, leaving 8 bases unmatched. The CDR3 totals 15 residues. The germline V gene has CDR1 SGHVS and CDR2 FQNEAQ. The CDR3 spells CASSPRTGSPYEQYF. The CDR3 DNA reads TGTGCCAGCAGCCCCAGGACAGGGTCCCCCTACGAGCAGTACTTC.

The chain combines TRBV11-2 with TRBJ1-3; maybe TRBD1 (5 bases). Germline V gene lookup returns CDR1 SGHAT and CDR2 FQNNGV. The CDR3 runs 14 residues. V lost 1 base and J 3 bases, leaving 7 bases between the germline ends. The CDR3 spells CASSLARVGNTIYF. The CDR3 nucleotides are TGTGCCAGCAGCTTAGCCAGGGTTGGAAACACCATATATTTT.

The V gene is TRBV28, the J gene TRBJ2-7; D call uncertain. The CDR3 length is 14 residues. The V end lost 5 bases, the J end lost 3 bases, and 14 bases lay between the germline ends. The germline gives CDR1 MDHEN, CDR2 SYDVKM. Here the CDR3 DNA reads TGTGCCAGCAGTCCCCTAGGGCAGATCTACGAGCAGTACTTC. This codes for CASSPLGQIYEQYF.

This clone was detected only a few times. The chain is built from TRBV6-5 and TRBJ1-5; weak D call: TRBD1 (5 bases). Looked up from germline, CDR1 is MNHEY and CDR2 is SVGAGI. Between the trimmed V and J ends, which lost 5 bases and 4 bases, there was a span of 12 bases. The CDR3 has 14 amino acids. Written as DNA, the CDR3 is TGTGCCAGCAGTCCAGGGATCGCAAATCAGCCCCAGCATTTT. It codes for CASSPGIANQPQHF.

This clone was counted once. The CDR3 is CASSPVVSEKLFF. Written as DNA, the CDR3 is TGTGCCAGCAGCCCGGTAGTCAGTGAAAAACTGTTTTTT. This chain uses TRBV7-9 with TRBJ1-4; unclear D gene. Between the trimmed V and J ends, which lost 5 bases and 7 bases, there was a span of 11 bases. The germline gives CDR1 SEHNR, CDR2 FQNEAQ (reference sequence). The CDR3 length is 13 residues.

This sequence joins TRBV15 and TRBJ1-2; no clear D. V shed 0 bases and J shed 8 bases, with 16 bases lying between them. The CDR3 runs 15 residues. Per germline, CDR1 LNHNV and CDR2 YYDKDF (reference sequence). Written as DNA, the CDR3 is TGTGCCACCAGCAGAGATCCCATTAACTCCGAAGGCTACACCTTC. Its translation: CATSRDPINSEGYTF.

The genes are TRBV10-2 and TRBJ2-7; D ambiguous. The CDR3 spans 14 residues. Germline V gene sequence: CDR1 WSHSY, CDR2 SAAADI. Deletions cut 3 bases from V and 3 bases from J, with 12 bases between. CDR3 bases: TGCGCCAGCAGTGACACCGGGTTAGGCTACGAGCAGTACTTC. Its protein is CASSDTGLGYEQYF.

The sample holds one count of this clone. The CDR3 DNA follows: TGTGCCAGTAGCCGAGACCGGGACAGGGGGCCGGATGGCTACACCTTC. It translates to CASSRDRDRGPDGYTF. The rearrangement links TRBV19 to TRBJ1-2; 12 bases agree with TRBD1. The V gene end was trimmed by 6 bases and the J gene end by 6 bases; junction bases not matched to a gene: 11. The CDR3 consists of 16 residues. Germline V CDR1 and CDR2: LNHDA, SQIVND (reference sequence).